A selection of T cell receptor beta chains follows, all from one sample in a study of beta chain features in type 1 diabetes. The assay was immunoSEQ multiplex PCR, and TCRdb's table has in-frame clones only and misses some. This table has 900,000 or so clones, 15% to 20% appearing once. Material for sequencing was naive CD4+ T cells from blood. All receptors come from a woman under 30 in good health. Each CDR3 is given with its conserved first and last residue. A D gene is named only where the DNA matches it firmly. Only some rows state a clone size, as once, few, many or a class for expanded clones.

length | size | D | J | V | CDR3 | DNA
16 | . | . | TRBJ2-5 | TRBV11-3 | CASSSRIPGGKETQYF | TGTGCCAGCAGCTCCCGGATCCCTGGCGGCAAAGAGACCCAGTACTTC
15 | . | . | TRBJ2-1 | TRBV5-6 | CASSLGLGSYNEQFF | TGTGCCAGCAGCTTAGGCCTGGGCTCCTACAATGAGCAGTTCTTC
14 | . | . | TRBJ2-5 | TRBV4-2 | CASSQGAGRETQYF | TGTGCCAGCAGCCAAGGGGCGGGCCGGGAGACCCAGTACTTC
15 | . | . | TRBJ2-1 | TRBV28 | CASSLGTEPYNEQFF | TGTGCCAGCAGTTTGGGGACCGAACCCTACAATGAGCAGTTCTTC
19 | . | . | TRBJ2-6 | TRBV11-2 | CASSLGFLLKHSGANVLTF | TGTGCCAGCAGCTTAGGATTTCTCCTCAAACACTCTGGGGCCAACGTCCTGACTTTC
16 | few | . | TRBJ1-2 | TRBV5-1 | CASSLLAGPLRRGYTF | TGCGCCAGCAGCTTACTTGCGGGACCCCTTCGTCGGGGCTACACCTTC
15 | few | . | TRBJ1-5 | TRBV5-1 | CASSLVPDSNQPQHF | TGCGCCAGCAGCTTGGTTCCGGATAGCAATCAGCCCCAGCATTTT
14 | . | TRBD2 | TRBJ2-2 | TRBV19 | CASSKAGGTGELFF | TGTGCCAGTTCCAAGGCGGGAGGCACCGGGGAGCTGTTTTTT
18 | . | . | TRBJ2-7 | TRBV5-1 | CASSLGGGLATFLAEQYF | TGCGCCAGCAGCTTGGGGGGAGGTCTAGCCACCTTTCTTGCCGAGCAGTACTTC
12 | . | . | TRBJ2-5 | TRBV5-1 | CASRYLEETQYF | TGCGCCAGCAGATATTTAGAGGAGACCCAGTACTTC
12 | many | . | TRBJ2-3 | TRBV7-9 | CASSLVSDTQYF | TGTGCCAGCAGCTTAGTGTCAGATACGCAGTATTTT
16 | . | . | TRBJ2-5 | TRBV5-1 | CASSAAGGALQETQYF | TGCGCCAGCAGCGCGGCAGGGGGGGCACTCCAAGAGACCCAGTACTTC
15 | few | TRBD2 | TRBJ2-7 | TRBV7-2 | CASSLISSGSYEQYF | TGTGCCAGCAGCTTAATCTCTAGCGGAAGCTACGAGCAGTACTTC
14 | . | TRBD1 | TRBJ1-6 | TRBV28 | CASSLDRGGSPLHF | TGTGCCAGCAGTTTGGACAGGGGAGGTTCACCCCTCCACTTT
12 | few | . | TRBJ2-1 | TRBV11-2 | CASSFSGVEQFF | TGTGCCAGCAGCTTTTCGGGTGTTGAGCAGTTCTTC
14 | . | . | TRBJ2-2 | TRBV5-6 | CASSSIPSSGELFF | TGTGCCAGCAGCTCAATACCTTCGTCCGGGGAGCTGTTTTTT
13 | . | . | TRBJ1-4 | TRBV5-1 | CASSWGSDEKLFF | TGCGCCAGCAGCTGGGGGTCTGATGAAAAACTGTTTTTT
16 | . | . | TRBJ1-4 | TRBV28 | CASSSGASGANEKLFF | TGTGCCAGCAGTTCAGGTGCTTCAGGTGCTAATGAAAAACTGTTTTTT
17 | . | TRBD1 | TRBJ1-6 | TRBV28 | CASSSPGQGVRNSPLHF | TGTGCCAGCAGTTCGCCGGGACAGGGGGTCCGTAATTCACCCCTCCACTTT
16 | few | . | TRBJ2-7 | TRBV6-6 | CASSYGLHRAGYEQYF | TGTGCCAGCAGTTACGGGCTCCACAGGGCGGGATACGAGCAGTACTTC
14 | few | . | TRBJ2-2 | TRBV18 | CASSLTEGTGELFF | TGTGCCAGCTCACTTACAGAGGGCACCGGGGAGCTGTTTTTT
14 | . | . | TRBJ1-1 | TRBV7-9 | CASSLPVGASEAFF | TGTGCCAGCAGCTTACCAGTAGGGGCCTCTGAAGCTTTCTTT
15 | few | TRBD2 | TRBJ2-1 | TRBV7-2 | CASSEGLAGNNEQFF | TGTGCCAGCAGCGAAGGACTAGCGGGTAACAATGAGCAGTTCTTC
14 | . | . | TRBJ2-2 | TRBV19 | CASRYGISTGELFF | TGTGCCAGTAGATACGGGATTTCCACCGGGGAGCTGTTTTTT
14 | . | . | TRBJ2-7 | TRBV6-1 | CASTIGVLEGEQYF | TGTGCCAGCACCATTGGAGTCCTGGAGGGCGAGCAGTACTTC
14 | . | . | TRBJ2-5 | TRBV11-2 | CASSLGEGSKTQYF | TGTGCCAGCAGCTTAGGAGAGGGATCGAAGACCCAGTACTTC
11 | . | . | TRBJ2-3 | TRBV11-2 | CASSLDTQQYF | TGTGCCAGCAGCTTAGACACACAGCAGTATTTT
13 | few | . | TRBJ1-2 | TRBV28 | CASSLFDGIGYTF | TGTGCCAGCAGTCTTTTCGACGGAATTGGCTACACCTTC
17 | . | . | TRBJ2-3 | TRBV4-2 | CASSHRPGGGEGSTQYF | TGTGCCAGCAGCCACCGCCCGGGGGGCGGTGAAGGCTCTACGCAGTATTTT
18 | . | TRBD2 | TRBJ2-3 | TRBV9 | CASIVTSGRVTGTDTQYF | TGTGCCAGCATTGTGACCAGCGGGAGGGTGACGGGCACAGATACGCAGTATTTT
13 | few | TRBD1 | TRBJ2-7 | TRBV6-6 | CASSLVQGGEQYF | TGTGCCAGCAGCTTAGTACAGGGGGGCGAGCAGTACTTC